The clone carrying this T cell receptor beta chain was counted ten times or more. Trimming shortened V by 3 bases and J by 6 bases, and 9 bases separated the two germline ends. The CDR3 contains 14 residues. Construction of TCR beta libraries relied on iRepertoire HTBI primers and on Arm-PCR targeting CDR3 regions. In TCRdb, the multiplex PCR reads were re-called with MiXCR into one record per CDR3 protein. Of roughly 500,000 distinct CDR3 sequences listed, 13% are singletons. The sample is drawn from a study of regulatory T cells in long-lasting Graves disease. Time point denoted: newly diagnosed GD, antithyroid drugs for less than 3 months. RNA from PBMCs was the source of the TCR library. The same data also contributed to another study, on T cells in Graves' hyperthyroidism and ophthalmopathy.

This specimen consisted of peripheral blood mononuclear cells (PBMCs), obtained at new diagnosis, from a patient treated with antithyroid drugs. The TCR sequence derives from a man aged 25 to 45 with Graves disease. The gene calls are TRBV12-3 or TRBV12-4 and TRBJ1-6, with D tentatively TRBD1 (6 bases). The CDR3 here is CASSFQGSNSPLHF. The CDR3 DNA is TGTGCCAGCAGTTTCCAGGGGAGTAATTCACCCCTCCACTTT.